This T cell receptor beta chain was captured by sequencing in a study of cytomegalovirus exposure and HLA in healthy donors. As for the study in general: An earlier analysis found under 130 million unique TCR beta sequences from 200 million or so T cells. In an early release, HLA-typed donors contributed tens of millions of unique TCR sequences. Findings and limits, study-wide: The majority of CMV-associated TCR beta chains were reported as apparently HLA-restricted in a later analysis. V- and J-gene trimming of TCR beta was linked (in a later analysis) to a missense DCLRE1C variant.

It was with 60 Vbeta and 13 Jbeta primers that the PCR ran. Sequencing was performed with immunoSEQ multiplex PCR; in TCRdb, only in-frame clones are kept and a portion is missing. The sample lists 120,000 to 150,000 clones, almost 80% seen once, with less than 2% in the top ten. Germline CDR1 is LNHDA and CDR2 is SQIVND (reference sequence). V was clipped by 8 bases and J by 7 bases; unmatched bases: 7. CDR3 length equals 13 residues. Regarding this clone: Antigen specificity is unknown.

The chain joins TRBV19 to TRBJ2-2; 7 bases match TRBD2. The specimen sequenced was PBMCs. The TCR was taken from a woman under 40 in good health and CMV-seronegative. DNA of the CDR3: TGTGCCAGTGCGGGGGACTACCTCGGGGAGCTGTTTTTT. Translation: CASAGDYLGELFF.